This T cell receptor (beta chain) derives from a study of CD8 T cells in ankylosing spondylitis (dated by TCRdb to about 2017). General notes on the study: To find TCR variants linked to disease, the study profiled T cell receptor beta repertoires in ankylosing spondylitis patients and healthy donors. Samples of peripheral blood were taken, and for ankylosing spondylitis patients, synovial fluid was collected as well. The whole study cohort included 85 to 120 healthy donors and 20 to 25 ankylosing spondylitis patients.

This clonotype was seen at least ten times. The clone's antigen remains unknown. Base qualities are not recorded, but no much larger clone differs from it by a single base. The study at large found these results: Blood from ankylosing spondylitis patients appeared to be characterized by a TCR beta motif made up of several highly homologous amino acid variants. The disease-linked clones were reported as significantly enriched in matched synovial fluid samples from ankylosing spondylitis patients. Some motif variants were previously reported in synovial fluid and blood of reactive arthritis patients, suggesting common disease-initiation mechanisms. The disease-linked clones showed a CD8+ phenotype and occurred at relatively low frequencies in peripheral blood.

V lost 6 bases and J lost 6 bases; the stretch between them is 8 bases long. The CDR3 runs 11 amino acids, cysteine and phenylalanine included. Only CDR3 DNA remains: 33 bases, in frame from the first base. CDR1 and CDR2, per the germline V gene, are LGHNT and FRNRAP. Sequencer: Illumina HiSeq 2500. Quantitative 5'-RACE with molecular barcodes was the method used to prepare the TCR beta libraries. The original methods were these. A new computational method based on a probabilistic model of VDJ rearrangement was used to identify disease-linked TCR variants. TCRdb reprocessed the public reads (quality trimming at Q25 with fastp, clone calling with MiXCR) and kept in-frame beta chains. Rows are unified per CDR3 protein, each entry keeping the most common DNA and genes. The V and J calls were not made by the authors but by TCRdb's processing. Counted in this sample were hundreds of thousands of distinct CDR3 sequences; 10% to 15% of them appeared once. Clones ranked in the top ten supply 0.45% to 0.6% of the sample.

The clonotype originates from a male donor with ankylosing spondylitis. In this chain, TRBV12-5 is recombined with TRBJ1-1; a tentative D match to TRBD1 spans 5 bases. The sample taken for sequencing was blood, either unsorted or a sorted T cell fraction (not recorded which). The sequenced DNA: TGTGCTAGTGGCCGGGGGTCTGAAGCTTTCTTT. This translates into CASGRGSEAFF.